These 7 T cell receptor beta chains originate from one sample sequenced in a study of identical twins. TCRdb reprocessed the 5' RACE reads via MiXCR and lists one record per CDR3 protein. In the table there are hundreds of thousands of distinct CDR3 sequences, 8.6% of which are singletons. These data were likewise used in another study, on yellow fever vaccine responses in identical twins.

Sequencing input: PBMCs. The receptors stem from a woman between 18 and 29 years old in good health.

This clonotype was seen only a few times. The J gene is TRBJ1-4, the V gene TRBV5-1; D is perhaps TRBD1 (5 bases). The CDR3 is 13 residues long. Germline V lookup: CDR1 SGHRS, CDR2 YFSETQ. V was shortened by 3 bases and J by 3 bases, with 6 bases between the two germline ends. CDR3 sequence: CASSWGPNEKLFF. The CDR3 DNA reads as TGCGCCAGCAGCTGGGGCCCTAATGAAAAACTGTTTTTT.

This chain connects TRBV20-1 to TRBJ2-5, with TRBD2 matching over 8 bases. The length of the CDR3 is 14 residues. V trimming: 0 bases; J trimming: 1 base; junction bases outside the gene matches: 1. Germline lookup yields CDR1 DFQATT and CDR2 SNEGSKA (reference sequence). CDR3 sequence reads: CSARDGRAQETQYF. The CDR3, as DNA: TGCAGTGCTAGAGACGGGAGGGCCCAAGAGACCCAGTACTTC.

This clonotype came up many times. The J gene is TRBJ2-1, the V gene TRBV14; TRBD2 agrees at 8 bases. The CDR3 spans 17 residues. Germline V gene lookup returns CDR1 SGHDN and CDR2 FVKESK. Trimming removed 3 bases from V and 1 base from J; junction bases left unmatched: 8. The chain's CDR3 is CASSQDSGKVSYNEQFF. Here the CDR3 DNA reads TGTGCCAGCAGCCAGGATAGCGGGAAGGTTTCCTACAATGAGCAGTTCTTC.

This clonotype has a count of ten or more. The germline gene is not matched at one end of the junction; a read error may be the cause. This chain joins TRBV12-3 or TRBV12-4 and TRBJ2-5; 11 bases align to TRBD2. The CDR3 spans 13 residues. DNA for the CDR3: TGTGCCAGCAGTTTATCGACTAGCGGGACCCCGTACTTC. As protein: CASSLSTSGTPYF.

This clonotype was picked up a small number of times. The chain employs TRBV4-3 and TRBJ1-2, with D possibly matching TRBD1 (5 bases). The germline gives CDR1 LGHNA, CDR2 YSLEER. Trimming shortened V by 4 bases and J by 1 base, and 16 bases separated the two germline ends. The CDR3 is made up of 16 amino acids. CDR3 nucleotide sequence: TGCGCCAGCAGCCGCTACTCGACAGCGAGTAACTATGGCTACACCTTC. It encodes CASSRYSTASNYGYTF.

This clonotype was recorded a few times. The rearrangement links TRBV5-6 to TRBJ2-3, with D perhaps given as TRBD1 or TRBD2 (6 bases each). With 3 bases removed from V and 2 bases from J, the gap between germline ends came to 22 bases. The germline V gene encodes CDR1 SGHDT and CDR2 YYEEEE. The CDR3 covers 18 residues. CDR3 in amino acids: CASSYTGGPLELTDTQYF. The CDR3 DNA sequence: TGTGCCAGCAGCTATACCGGGGGCCCGCTCGAACTCACAGATACGCAGTATTTT.

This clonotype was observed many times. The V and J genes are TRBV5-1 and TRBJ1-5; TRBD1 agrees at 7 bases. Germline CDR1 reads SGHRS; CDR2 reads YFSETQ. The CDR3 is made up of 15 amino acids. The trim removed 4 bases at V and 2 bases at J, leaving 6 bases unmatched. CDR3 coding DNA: TGCGCCAGCAGCCCCGAGGGGGCGGGCAATCAGCCCCAGCATTTT. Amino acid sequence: CASSPEGAGNQPQHF.